The 6 T cell receptor beta chains below were found in one sample sequenced in a study of blood T cells in healthy people across ages. Sample-barcoded 5' priming and a J-beta primer mix drove a second PCR of 7 to 11 cycles. TCRdb re-analysed the 5' RACE reads in MiXCR, keeping a single row per CDR3 protein. The profile shows approximately 780,000 distinct CDR3 sequences, 25% to 30% of them singletons. The same sample was also used in a study of T cells of mothers and their children.

Sequencing was done on a sample of blood. These receptors originate from a boy aged 10-17 years in good health.

In its sample, this clonotype was seen a few times. The V gene is TRBV5-1, the J gene TRBJ1-1; no reliable D call. CDR3 length: 13 amino acids. The germline V and J ends were trimmed by 3 bases and 5 bases, with 11 bases remaining between them. Germline values: CDR1 SGHRS, CDR2 YFSETQ. DNA for the CDR3: TGCGCCAGCAGCTCCTTCAGTGGGACTGAAGCTTTCTTT. It encodes CASSSFSGTEAFF.

This clonotype turned up a few times. This sequence joins TRBV12-3 or TRBV12-4 and TRBJ2-3; TRBD2 aligns across 13 bases. The trim removed 2 bases at V and 7 bases at J, leaving 6 bases unmatched. CDR3 length: 16 amino acids. The CDR3 DNA follows: TGTGCCAGCAGTTTACTACTAGCGGGGGGGCCGTATACGCAGTATTTT. Its translation is CASSLLLAGGPYTQYF.

This clonotype appeared a single time. CDR3 sequence: CASSRYRVIGNEQFF. CDR3 coding DNA: TGTGCCAGCAGCCGCTACAGGGTGATTGGGAATGAGCAGTTCTTC. The chain carries TRBV14 and TRBJ2-1, with D perhaps matching TRBD1 (6 bases). V lost 4 bases and J 7 bases, leaving 17 bases between the germline ends. CDR1 is SGHDN, CDR2 FVKESK, per germline. This CDR3 contains 15 residues.

The chain is built from TRBV30 and TRBJ2-1; weak D call: TRBD2 (6 bases). The better agreement between TRBJ2-7 and the DNA end casts doubt on the J call. Per the germline V gene, CDR1 is GTSNPN and CDR2 is SVGIG (reference sequence). CDR3 length equals 14 residues. CDR3 DNA sequence: TGTGCCTGGAGTGTCGGGACGGGGGCCTACGAGCAGTACTTC. Translation: CAWSVGTGAYEQYF.

The V gene is TRBV20-1, the J gene TRBJ1-1; possible D gene TRBD1, 5 bases. V was clipped by 2 bases and J by 11 bases, with 18 bases between them. Germline V gene sequence: CDR1 DFQATT, CDR2 SNEGSKA (reference sequence). This CDR3 spans 13 amino acids. CDR3 in amino acids: CSARPPGLEVAFF. The CDR3 DNA is TGCAGTGCTAGACCCCCGGGACTGGAGGTGGCTTTCTTT.

The sample holds a few counts of this clonotype. The chain recombines TRBV15 with TRBJ2-7; D may be TRBD1 or TRBD2 (5 bases each). Germline V gives CDR1 LNHNV, CDR2 YYDKDF (reference sequence). The CDR3 spans 13 residues. V was cut by 3 bases and J by 3 bases, with 9 bases left in between. The CDR3 DNA reads as TGTGCCACCAGCAGGGGGGTCGGCTACGAGCAGTACTTC. Protein sequence: CATSRGVGYEQYF.